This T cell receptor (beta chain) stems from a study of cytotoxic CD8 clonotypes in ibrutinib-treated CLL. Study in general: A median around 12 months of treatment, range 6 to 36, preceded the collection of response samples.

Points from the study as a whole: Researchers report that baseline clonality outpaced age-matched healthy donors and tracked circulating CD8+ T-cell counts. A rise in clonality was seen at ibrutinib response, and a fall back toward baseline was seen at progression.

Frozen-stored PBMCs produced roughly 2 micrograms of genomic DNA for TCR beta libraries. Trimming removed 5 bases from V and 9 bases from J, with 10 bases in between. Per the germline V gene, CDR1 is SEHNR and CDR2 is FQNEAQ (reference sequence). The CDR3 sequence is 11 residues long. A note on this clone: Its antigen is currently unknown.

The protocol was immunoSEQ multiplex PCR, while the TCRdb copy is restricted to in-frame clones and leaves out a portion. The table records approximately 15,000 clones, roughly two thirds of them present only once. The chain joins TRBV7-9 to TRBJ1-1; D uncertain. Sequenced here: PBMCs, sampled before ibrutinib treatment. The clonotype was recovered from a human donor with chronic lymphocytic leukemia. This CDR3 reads CASSLGLKAFF. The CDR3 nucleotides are TGTGCCAGCAGCCTCGGACTTAAAGCTTTCTTT.